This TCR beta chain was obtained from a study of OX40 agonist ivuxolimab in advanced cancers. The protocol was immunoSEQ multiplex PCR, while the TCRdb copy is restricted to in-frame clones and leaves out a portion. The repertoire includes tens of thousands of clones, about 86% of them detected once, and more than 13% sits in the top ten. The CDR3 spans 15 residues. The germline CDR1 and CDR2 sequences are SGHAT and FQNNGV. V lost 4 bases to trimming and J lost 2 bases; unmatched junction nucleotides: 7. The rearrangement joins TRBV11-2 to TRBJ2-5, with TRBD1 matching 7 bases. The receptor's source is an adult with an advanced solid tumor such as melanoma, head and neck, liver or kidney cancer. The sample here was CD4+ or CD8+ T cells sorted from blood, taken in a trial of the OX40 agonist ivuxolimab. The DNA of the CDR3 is TGTGCCAGCAGCTCCTGGACAGGAACACAAGAGACCCAGTACTTC. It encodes CASSSWTGTQETQYF.